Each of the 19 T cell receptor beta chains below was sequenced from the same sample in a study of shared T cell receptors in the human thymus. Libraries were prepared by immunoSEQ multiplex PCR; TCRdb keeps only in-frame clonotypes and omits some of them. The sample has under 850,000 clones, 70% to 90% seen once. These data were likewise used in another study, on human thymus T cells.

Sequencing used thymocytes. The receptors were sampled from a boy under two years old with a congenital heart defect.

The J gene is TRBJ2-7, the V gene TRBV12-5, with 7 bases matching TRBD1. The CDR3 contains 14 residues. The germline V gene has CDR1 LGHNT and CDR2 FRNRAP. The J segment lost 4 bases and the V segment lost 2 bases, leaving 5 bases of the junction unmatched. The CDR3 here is CASGLQDRLYEQYF. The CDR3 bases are TGTGCTAGTGGTTTGCAGGACAGGTTATACGAGCAGTACTTC.

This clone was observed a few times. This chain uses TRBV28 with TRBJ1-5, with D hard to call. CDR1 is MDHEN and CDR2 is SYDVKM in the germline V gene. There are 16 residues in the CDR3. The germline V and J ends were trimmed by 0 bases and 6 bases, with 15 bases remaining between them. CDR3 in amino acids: CASSLCPRKASQPQHF. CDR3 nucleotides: TGTGCCAGCAGTTTATGCCCGAGGAAGGCGAGTCAGCCCCAGCATTTT.

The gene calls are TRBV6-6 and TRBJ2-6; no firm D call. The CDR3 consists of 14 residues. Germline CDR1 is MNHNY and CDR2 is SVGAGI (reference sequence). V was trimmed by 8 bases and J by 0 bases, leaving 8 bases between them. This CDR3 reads CASSQPSGANVLTF. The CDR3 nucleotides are TGTGCCAGCTCACAGCCCTCTGGGGCCAACGTCCTGACTTTC.

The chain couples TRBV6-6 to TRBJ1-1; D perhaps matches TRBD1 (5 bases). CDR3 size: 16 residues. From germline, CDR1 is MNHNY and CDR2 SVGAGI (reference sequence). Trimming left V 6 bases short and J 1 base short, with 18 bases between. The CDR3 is CASSPGGRRGNTEAFF. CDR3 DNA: TGTGCCAGCAGCCCCGGGGGGAGAAGGGGGAACACTGAAGCTTTCTTT.

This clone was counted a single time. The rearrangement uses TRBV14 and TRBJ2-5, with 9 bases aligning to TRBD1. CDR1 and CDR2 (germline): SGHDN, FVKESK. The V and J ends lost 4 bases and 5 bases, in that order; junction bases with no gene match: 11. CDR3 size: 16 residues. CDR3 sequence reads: CASSRKSGQGRETQYF. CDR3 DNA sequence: TGTGCCAGCAGCCGGAAGTCGGGACAGGGCAGGGAGACCCAGTACTTC.

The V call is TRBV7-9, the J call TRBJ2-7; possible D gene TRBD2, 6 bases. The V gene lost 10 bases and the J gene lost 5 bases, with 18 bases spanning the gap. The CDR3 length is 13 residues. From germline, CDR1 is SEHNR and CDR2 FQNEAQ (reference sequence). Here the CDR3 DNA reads TGTGCCATCCGGAGGGAGTTAGGGGACGAGCAGTACTTC. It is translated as CAIRRELGDEQYF.

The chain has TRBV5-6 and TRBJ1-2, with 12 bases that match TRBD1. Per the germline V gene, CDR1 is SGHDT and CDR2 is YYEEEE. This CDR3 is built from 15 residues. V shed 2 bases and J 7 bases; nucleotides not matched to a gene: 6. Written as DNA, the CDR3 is TGTGCCAGCAGCTTCGGGACAGGGGGCTTGGGTGGCTACACCTTC. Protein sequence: CASSFGTGGLGGYTF.

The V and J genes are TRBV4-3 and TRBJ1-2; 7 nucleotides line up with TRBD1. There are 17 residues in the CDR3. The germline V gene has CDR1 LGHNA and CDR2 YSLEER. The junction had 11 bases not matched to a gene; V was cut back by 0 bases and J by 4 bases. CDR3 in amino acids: CASSQEGGGQEGYGYTF. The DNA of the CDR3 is TGCGCCAGCAGCCAAGAGGGAGGCGGACAGGAGGGCTATGGCTACACCTTC.

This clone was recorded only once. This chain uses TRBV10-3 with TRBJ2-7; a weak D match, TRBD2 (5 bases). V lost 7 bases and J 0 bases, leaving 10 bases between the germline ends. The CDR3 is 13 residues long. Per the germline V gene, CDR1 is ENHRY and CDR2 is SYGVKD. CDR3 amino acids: CAITPTNSYEQYF. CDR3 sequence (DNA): TGTGCCATCACCCCGACTAACTCCTACGAGCAGTACTTC.

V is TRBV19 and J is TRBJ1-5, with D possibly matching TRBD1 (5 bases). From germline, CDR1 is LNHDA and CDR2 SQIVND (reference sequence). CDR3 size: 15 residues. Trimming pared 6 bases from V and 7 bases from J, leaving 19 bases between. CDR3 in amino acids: CASRREGHRGQPQHF. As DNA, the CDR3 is TGTGCCAGTAGGAGGGAGGGGCATAGAGGACAGCCCCAGCATTTT.

The CDR3 here is CASSLGRARTDTQYF. For the CDR3, the DNA is TGTGCCAGCAGCTTAGGGAGGGCCAGGACAGATACGCAGTATTTT. The chain has TRBV5-4 and TRBJ2-3, with TRBD2 matching over 7 bases. This CDR3 has 15 amino acids. Per the germline V gene, CDR1 is SGHNT and CDR2 is YYREEE (reference sequence). Unmatched junction bases numbered 6, after V lost 2 bases and J lost 3 bases. Drawing the rest from reference TRBV5-4 and TRBJ2-3, the complete variable domain is ETGVTQSPTHLIKTRGQQVTLRCSSQSGHNTVSWYQQALGQGPQFIFQYYREEENGRGNFPPRFSGLQFPNYSSELNVNALELDDSALYLCASSLGRARTDTQYFGPGTRLTVL.

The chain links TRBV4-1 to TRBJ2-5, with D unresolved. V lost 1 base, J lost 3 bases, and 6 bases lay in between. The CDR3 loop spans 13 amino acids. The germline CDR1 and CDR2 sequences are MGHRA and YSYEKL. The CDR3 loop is CASSQGPEETQYF. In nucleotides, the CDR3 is TGCGCCAGCAGCCAAGGTCCTGAAGAGACCCAGTACTTC.

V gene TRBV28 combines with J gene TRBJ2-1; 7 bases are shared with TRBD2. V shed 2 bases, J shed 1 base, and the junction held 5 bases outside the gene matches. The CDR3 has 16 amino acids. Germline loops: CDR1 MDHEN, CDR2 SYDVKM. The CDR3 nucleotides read TGTGCCAGCAGTTTAAGGCGGGAGACGTCCTACAATGAGCAGTTCTTC. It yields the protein CASSLRRETSYNEQFF.

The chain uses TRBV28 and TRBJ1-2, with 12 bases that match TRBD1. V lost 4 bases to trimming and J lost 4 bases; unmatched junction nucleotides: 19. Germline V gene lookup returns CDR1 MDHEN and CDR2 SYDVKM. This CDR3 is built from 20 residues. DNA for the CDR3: TGTGCCAGCAGTTCCGGGACAGGGGGCTCCCTGAACTCCCCCTTCTATGGCTACACCTTC. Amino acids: CASSSGTGGSLNSPFYGYTF.

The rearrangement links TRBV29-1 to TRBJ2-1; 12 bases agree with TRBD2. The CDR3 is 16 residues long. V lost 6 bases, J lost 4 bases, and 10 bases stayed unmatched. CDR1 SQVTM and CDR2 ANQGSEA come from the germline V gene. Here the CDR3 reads CSVPDLAGGGYNEQFF. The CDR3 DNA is TGCAGCGTCCCCGACCTAGCGGGAGGGGGATACAATGAGCAGTTCTTC.

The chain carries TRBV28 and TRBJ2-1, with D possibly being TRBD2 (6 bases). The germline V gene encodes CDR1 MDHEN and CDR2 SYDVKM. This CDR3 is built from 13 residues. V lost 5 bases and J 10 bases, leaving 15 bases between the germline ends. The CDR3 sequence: CASSPRGAPEQFF. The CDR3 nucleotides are TGTGCCAGCAGTCCGCGCGGGGCCCCGGAGCAGTTCTTC.

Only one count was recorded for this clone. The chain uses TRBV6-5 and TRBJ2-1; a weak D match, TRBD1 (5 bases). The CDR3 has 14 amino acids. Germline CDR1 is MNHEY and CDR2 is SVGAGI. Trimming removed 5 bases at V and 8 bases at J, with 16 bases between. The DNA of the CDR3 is TGTGCCAGCAGTCTGTCGACAGAGTACCATGAGCAGTTCTTC. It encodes CASSLSTEYHEQFF.

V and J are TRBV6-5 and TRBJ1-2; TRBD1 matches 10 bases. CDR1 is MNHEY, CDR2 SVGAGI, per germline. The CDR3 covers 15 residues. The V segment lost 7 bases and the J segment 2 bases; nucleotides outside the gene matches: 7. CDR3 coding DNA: TGTGCCAGCACCCGCCCGGGACAGGGGAACTATGGCTACACCTTC. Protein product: CASTRPGQGNYGYTF.

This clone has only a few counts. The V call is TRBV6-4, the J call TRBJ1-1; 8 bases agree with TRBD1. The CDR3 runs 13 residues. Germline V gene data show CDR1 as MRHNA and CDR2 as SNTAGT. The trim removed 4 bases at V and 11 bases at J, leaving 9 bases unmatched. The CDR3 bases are TGTGCCAGCAGTGTAGGTACAGGGGGGCCGGCTTTCTTT. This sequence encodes CASSVGTGGPAFF.